This T cell receptor (beta chain) was captured by sequencing in a study of radiotherapy plus CTLA-4 blockade in lung cancer. Study overall: Objective responses were observed in approximately 20% of patients, and disease control was achieved by 30% to 35%.

Focal radiation was given together with CTLA-4 blockade (ipilimumab) to patients with chemo-refractory metastatic non-small-cell lung cancer. Study results and limitations: Reports state that early shifts in blood T cell clones, with interferon-beta, best predicted response. The study found tumor-derived TCR clones expanded in blood after radiotherapy plus ipilimumab.

A word on this clone: Its antigen is not known.

Produced via immunoSEQ multiplex PCR; TCRdb's table is partial and in-frame only. The sample shows about 120,000 clones, around 90% of them seen only once. The source was peripheral blood, collected from a patient treated with radiotherapy plus ipilimumab. This clonotype was sampled from a human donor with non-small cell lung cancer that progressed on radiotherapy plus ipilimumab.

CDR3: CASRDRRGLSNQPQHF. In DNA form, the CDR3 reads TGTGCCAGTAGGGATCGTAGGGGGCTGAGCAATCAGCCCCAGCATTTT. V usage is TRBV19 and J usage is TRBJ1-5; 7 bases fit TRBD1. The CDR3 extends over 16 amino acids. CDR1 and CDR2 from the germline V gene are LNHDA and SQIVND (reference sequence). V lost 6 bases and J lost 1; bases outside the gene matches: 9.